The 20 T cell receptor beta chains reported below all come from one sample, sequenced in a study of CD8 T cells in Susac syndrome (dated by TCRdb to between 2019 and 2020). The library was generated by the immunoSEQ multiplex PCR assay. RNA was extracted using the RNeasy kit, and about 0.45 to 1 ug of the RNA was reverse transcribed with random hexamers. The public reads were reprocessed in TCRdb via fastp at Q25 and MiXCR, keeping in-frame beta chains. Each CDR3 protein gets just one entry, which takes the most common genes and DNA from the rows behind it. In this sample the table shows roughly 190,000 distinct CDR3 sequences, almost 96% of which occur a single time. The top ten constitute 0.075% to 0.1% of the sample. The sequencing input was CD4+ T cells from PBMCs. The receptor source for this set is a human donor with Susac syndrome.

The V call is TRBV28, the J call TRBJ2-1, with D maybe TRBD1 (5 bases). The CDR3 loop spans 15 amino acids. The V gene's germline CDR1 is MDHEN and CDR2 SYDVKM. The ends were cut back, 4 bases at V and 12 bases at J, with 22 bases in the middle. CDR3: CASSSMEGAFLRQFF. As DNA, the CDR3 is TGTGCCAGCAGTTCCATGGAAGGGGCCTTCCTGAGGCAGTTCTTC.

The J gene is TRBJ2-7, the V gene TRBV19; D gene unclear. Germline CDR1 and CDR2: LNHDA and SQIVND (reference sequence). V was pared by 0 bases and J by 3 bases, with 18 bases between. The CDR3 spans 17 residues. The CDR3 loop is CASSIDPLVGLGYEQYF. For the CDR3, the DNA is TGTGCCAGTAGTATAGACCCCCTCGTGGGTTTAGGCTACGAGCAGTACTTC. Combining the CDR3 with reference TRBV19 and TRBJ2-7 gives the whole variable domain DGGITQSPKYLFRKEGQNVTLSCEQNLNHDAMYWYRQDPGQGLRLIYYSQIVNDFQKGDIAEGYSVSREKKESFPLTVTSAQKNPTAFYLCASSIDPLVGLGYEQYFGPGTRLTVT.

V is TRBV20-1 and J is TRBJ1-4, with 10 bases matching TRBD1. J gave up 7 bases and V 6 bases, and 11 bases lay outside the gene matches. Germline V lookup: CDR1 DFQATT, CDR2 SNEGSKA (reference sequence). The CDR3 consists of 15 residues. Here the CDR3 DNA reads TGCAGTGCCGCTATATCGACAGGGGGCAGTGAAAAACTGTTTTTT. It translates to CSAAISTGGSEKLFF.

The V and J genes are TRBV12-3 or TRBV12-4 and TRBJ2-5; TRBD2 is a possible D gene (6 bases). This CDR3 has 14 residues. The V gene lost 6 bases and the J gene lost 1 base, with 12 bases spanning the gap. The CDR3 DNA reads TGTGCCAGCAGGGCGGGGACTGCCCAAGAGACCCAGTACTTC. Amino acids: CASRAGTAQETQYF.

This chain connects TRBV20-1 to TRBJ2-7; TRBD1 matches 7 bases. V shed 3 bases, J shed 7 bases, and the junction held 12 bases outside the gene matches. Germline loops: CDR1 DFQATT, CDR2 SNEGSKA (reference sequence). This CDR3 contains 14 residues. Here the CDR3 DNA reads TGCAGTGCTAGGTACGACAGGGTACTAGAGGAGCAGTACTTC. It translates to CSARYDRVLEEQYF.

The chain links TRBV12-2 to TRBJ2-1. TRBV12-2 is a pseudogene locus. CDR3 length equals 15 residues. The CDR3 reads CASRSTRRRINEQFF. The CDR3 bases are TGTGCAAGTCGCTCTACCCGACGACGGATCAATGAGCAGTTCTTC.

The count of this clonotype is one. The chain recombines TRBV7-6 with TRBJ2-4; D perhaps matches TRBD1 (5 bases). V gave up 1 base and J gave up 2 bases, with 15 bases separating them. Germline V CDR1 and CDR2: SGHVS, FNYEAQ. CDR3 length: 17 residues. The CDR3 protein is CASSLGPQALSKNIQYF. The CDR3 DNA follows: TGTGCCAGCAGCTTAGGGCCACAGGCCCTTTCCAAAAACATTCAGTACTTC.

The CDR3 nucleotides are TGTGCCAGCAGCTTACGGGGCAGGGAGGAGCAGTTCTTC. Its translation is CASSLRGREEQFF. The chain employs TRBV7-3 and TRBJ2-1; D is tentatively TRBD1 or TRBD2 (5 bases each). V lost 2 bases, J lost 10 bases, and 12 bases lay in between. The length of the CDR3 is 13 residues. Germline CDR1 is SGHTA and CDR2 is FQGTGA.

This chain joins TRBV29-1 and TRBJ2-1, with 8 bases fitting TRBD2. Unmatched junction bases numbered 6, after V lost 6 bases and J lost 2 bases. Per the germline V gene, CDR1 is SQVTM and CDR2 is ANQGSEA. The CDR3 is made up of 14 amino acids. The CDR3 spells CSVGRGAPYNEQFF. In nucleotides, the CDR3 is TGCAGCGTGGGGCGGGGGGCCCCCTACAATGAGCAGTTCTTC.

This chain connects TRBV5-5 to TRBJ2-3; tentative D call: TRBD1 (6 bases). CDR1 is SGHKS and CDR2 is YYEKEE in the germline V gene (reference sequence). The length of the CDR3 is 12 residues. Trimming took 4 bases from V and 4 from J, leaving 7 bases between them. CDR3 nucleotides: TGTGCCAGCAGCCGGACAGCAGATACGCAGTATTTT. Translated, it gives CASSRTADTQYF.

This sequence joins TRBV27 and TRBJ2-5, with D perhaps TRBD2 (7 bases). The germline V gene encodes CDR1 MNHEY and CDR2 SMNVEV (reference sequence). The V end was cut by 8 bases, the J end by 5 bases, with 27 bases between. The CDR3 runs to 17 residues. The CDR3 is CASQGGKGAGARETQYF. The CDR3 DNA is TGTGCCAGCCAAGGGGGAAAAGGGGCGGGGGCTAGGGAGACCCAGTACTTC.

The genes are TRBV4-1 and TRBJ2-1; D possibly corresponds to TRBD2 (6 bases). The CDR3 has 16 residues. The germline V and J ends were trimmed by 1 base and 0 bases, with 10 bases remaining between them. The V gene's germline CDR1 is MGHRA and CDR2 YSYEKL. This CDR3 reads CASSQGGLSSYNEQFF. Written as DNA, the CDR3 is TGCGCCAGCAGCCAAGGGGGACTCAGCTCCTACAATGAGCAGTTCTTC.

V usage is TRBV29-1 and J usage is TRBJ1-2; weak D call: TRBD1 (6 bases). V lost 2 bases and J lost 2, with 6 bases in between. The germline CDR1 and CDR2 sequences are SQVTM and ANQGSEA. CDR3 length: 12 residues. The CDR3, as DNA: TGCAGCGTTGAAACAGGGAACTATGGCTACACCTTC. Amino acid sequence: CSVETGNYGYTF. Full variable domain (outside the CDR3, taken from reference TRBV29-1 and TRBJ1-2): SAVISQKPSRDICQRGTSLTIQCQVDSQVTMMFWYRQQPGQSLTLIATANQGSEATYESGFVIDKFPISRPNLTFSTLTVSNMSPEDSSIYLCSVETGNYGYTFGSGTRLTVV.

The chain employs TRBV12-3 or TRBV12-4 and TRBJ1-1, with D perhaps matching TRBD1 (5 bases). The V end was cut by 3 bases, the J end by 8 bases, with 10 bases between. This CDR3 is built from 12 residues. The CDR3 coding sequence is TGTGCCAGCAGTTTGGACACCCCCGAAGCTTTCTTT. It is translated as CASSLDTPEAFF.

The chain has TRBV4-2 and TRBJ1-2; perhaps TRBD1 as D (5 bases). V shed 0 bases and J shed 1 base, with 15 bases lying between them. CDR1 is LGHNA, CDR2 YNFKEQ, per germline. This CDR3 is 17 amino acids long. The CDR3 DNA follows: TGTGCCAGCAGCCAAGATCTTGGGGCGCGGGTTAACTATGGCTACACCTTC. Its protein product is CASSQDLGARVNYGYTF.

On this clonotype: A junction end diverges from the germline sequence, so it may reflect a read error. The chain combines TRBV7-7 with TRBJ2-1, with 10 bases matching TRBD1. This CDR3 contains 15 residues. Germline CDR1 and CDR2: SSHAT and FNYEAQ (reference sequence). CDR3 sequence (DNA): TGTGCTAGCAGCTCGGGACAGGGGATGAGCAATGAGCAGTTCTTC. It encodes CASSSGQGMSNEQFF.

The chain recombines TRBV2 with TRBJ2-5, with D hard to call. Germline CDR1 and CDR2: SNHLY and FYNNEI. V dropped 1 base and J dropped 2 bases, with 8 bases sitting between them. The CDR3 consists of 14 residues. The CDR3 region is CASSEGVGQETQYF. The CDR3 DNA is TGTGCCAGCAGTGAAGGGGTAGGGCAAGAGACCCAGTACTTC.

This chain joins TRBV12-3 or TRBV12-4 and TRBJ2-2; the D call may be TRBD1 or TRBD2 (5 bases each). The ends were cut back, 3 bases at V and 6 bases at J, with 8 bases in the middle. This CDR3 spans 13 amino acids. CDR3 protein: CASSFSGPGELFF. The CDR3 coding sequence is TGTGCCAGCAGTTTCTCGGGACCCGGGGAGCTGTTTTTT.

The chain has TRBV18 and TRBJ1-5, with TRBD1 identical over 7 bases. Germline values: CDR1 KGHSH, CDR2 LQKENI. This CDR3 comprises 16 residues. With 5 bases clipped from V and 1 base from J, the junction kept 8 bases outside the gene matches. As DNA, the CDR3 is TGTGCCAGCTCAGTCAACAGGGGACCCAGCAATCAGCCCCAGCATTTT. It specifies CASSVNRGPSNQPQHF.

The chain has TRBV23-1 and TRBJ1-1; D is unclear. TRBV23-1 is placed among ORFs of uncertain function. The V gene lost 0 bases and the J gene lost 3 bases, with 5 bases spanning the gap. The CDR3 sequence is 13 residues long. CDR3 protein: CASSQSQDTEAFF. The DNA for the CDR3 is TGCGCCAGCAGTCAATCTCAGGACACTGAAGCTTTCTTT.